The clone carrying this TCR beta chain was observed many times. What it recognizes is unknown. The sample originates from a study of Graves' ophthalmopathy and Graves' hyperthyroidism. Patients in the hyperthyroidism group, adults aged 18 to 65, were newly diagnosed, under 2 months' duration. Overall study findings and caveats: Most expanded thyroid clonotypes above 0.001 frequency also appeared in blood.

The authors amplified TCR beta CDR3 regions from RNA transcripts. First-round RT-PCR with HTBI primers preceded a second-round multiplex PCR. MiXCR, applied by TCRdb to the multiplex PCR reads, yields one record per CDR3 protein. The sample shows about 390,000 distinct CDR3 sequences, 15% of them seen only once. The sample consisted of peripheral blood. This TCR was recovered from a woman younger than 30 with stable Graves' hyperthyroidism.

DNA for the CDR3: TGTGCCAGTTATCTTCGAGTCCCCGGACAGAAGGGGACTAAAGCTTTCTTT. Encoded protein: CASYLRVPGQKGTKAFF. J is TRBJ1-1 and V is TRBV19; D might be TRBD1 (6 bases). Germline CDR1 and CDR2: LNHDA and SQIVND (reference sequence). Trimming removed 8 bases from V and 9 bases from J, with 31 bases in between. This CDR3 region has 17 residues. The full variable domain, in which reference TRBV19 and TRBJ1-1 provide the parts outside the CDR3, is DGGITQSPKYLFRKEGQNVTLSCEQNLNHDAMYWYRQDPGQGLRLIYYSQIVNDFQKGDIAEGYSVSREKKESFPLTVTSAQKNPTAFYLCASYLRVPGQKGTKAFFGQGTRLTVV.